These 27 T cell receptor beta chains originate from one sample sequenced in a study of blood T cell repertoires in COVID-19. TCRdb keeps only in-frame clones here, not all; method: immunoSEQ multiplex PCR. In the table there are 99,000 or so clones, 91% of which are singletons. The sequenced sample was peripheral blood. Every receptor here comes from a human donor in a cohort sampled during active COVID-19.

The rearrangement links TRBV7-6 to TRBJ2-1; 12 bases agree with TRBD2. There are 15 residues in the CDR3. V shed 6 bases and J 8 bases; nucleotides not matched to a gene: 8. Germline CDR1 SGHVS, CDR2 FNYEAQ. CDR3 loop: CASSLTSGRGDEQFF. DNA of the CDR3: TGTGCCAGCAGTTTGACTAGCGGGAGAGGGGATGAGCAGTTCTTC. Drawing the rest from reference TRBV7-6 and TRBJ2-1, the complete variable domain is GAGVSQSPRYKVTKRGQDVALRCDPISGHVSLYWYRQALGQGPEFLTYFNYEAQQDKSGLPNDRFSAERPEGSISTLTIQRTEQRDSAMYRCASSLTSGRGDEQFFGPGTRLTVL.

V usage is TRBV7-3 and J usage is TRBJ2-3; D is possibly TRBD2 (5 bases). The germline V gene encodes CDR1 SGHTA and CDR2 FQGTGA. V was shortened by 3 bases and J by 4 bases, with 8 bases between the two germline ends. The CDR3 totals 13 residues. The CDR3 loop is CASSLARADTQYF. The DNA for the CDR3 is TGTGCCAGCAGCTTGGCGAGGGCAGATACGCAGTATTTT.

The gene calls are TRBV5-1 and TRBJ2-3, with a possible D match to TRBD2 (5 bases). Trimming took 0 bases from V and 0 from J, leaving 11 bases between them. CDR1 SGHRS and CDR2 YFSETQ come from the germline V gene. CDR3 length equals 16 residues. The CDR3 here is CASSLVPGTSTDTQYF. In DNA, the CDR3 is TGCGCCAGCAGCTTGGTCCCGGGAACTAGCACAGATACGCAGTATTTT.

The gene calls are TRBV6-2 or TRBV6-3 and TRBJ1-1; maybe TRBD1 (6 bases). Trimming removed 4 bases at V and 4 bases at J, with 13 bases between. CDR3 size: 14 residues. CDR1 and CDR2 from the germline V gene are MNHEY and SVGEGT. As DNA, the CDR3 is TGTGCCAGCAGTTTACTACAGGGTTCCACTGAAGCTTTCTTT. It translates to CASSLLQGSTEAFF.

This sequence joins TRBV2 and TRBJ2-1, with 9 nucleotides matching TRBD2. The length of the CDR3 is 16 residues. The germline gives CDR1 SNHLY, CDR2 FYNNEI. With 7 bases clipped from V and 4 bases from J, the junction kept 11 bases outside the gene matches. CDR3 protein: CASTPRGGDLYNEQFF. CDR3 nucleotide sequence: TGTGCCAGCACCCCGCGGGGGGGGGACTTGTACAATGAGCAGTTCTTC.

The chain's CDR3 is CASSPRQGWGWSGTEAFF. Here the CDR3 DNA reads TGTGCCAGCAGCCCCCGACAGGGCTGGGGTTGGTCGGGGACTGAAGCTTTCTTT. The rearrangement links TRBV13 to TRBJ1-1; 7 bases fit TRBD1. V lost 5 bases and J lost 5; bases outside the gene matches: 20. The CDR3 length is 18 residues. CDR1 is PRHDT and CDR2 is FYEKMQ in the germline V gene (reference sequence).

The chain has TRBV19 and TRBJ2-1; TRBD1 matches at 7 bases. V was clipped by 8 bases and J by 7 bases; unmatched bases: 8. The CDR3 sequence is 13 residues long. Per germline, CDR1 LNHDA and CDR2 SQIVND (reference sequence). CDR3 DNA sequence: TGTGCCAGTTGTAAGGGGGCACTAAATGAGCAGTTCTTC. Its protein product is CASCKGALNEQFF.

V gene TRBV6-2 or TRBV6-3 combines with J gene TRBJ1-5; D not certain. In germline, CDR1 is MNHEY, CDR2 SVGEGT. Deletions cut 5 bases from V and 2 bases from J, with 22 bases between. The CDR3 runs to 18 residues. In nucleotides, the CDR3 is TGTGCCAGCAGTACCCGAGGCCGCGGGCACGAACGCAATCAGCCCCAGCATTTT. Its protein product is CASSTRGRGHERNQPQHF.

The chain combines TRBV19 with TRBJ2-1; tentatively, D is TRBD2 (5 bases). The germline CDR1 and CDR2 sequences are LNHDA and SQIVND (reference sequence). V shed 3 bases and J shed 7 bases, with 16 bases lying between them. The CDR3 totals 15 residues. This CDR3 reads CASSIRKKGANEQFF. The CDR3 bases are TGTGCCAGTAGTATCCGTAAAAAGGGAGCTAATGAGCAGTTCTTC.

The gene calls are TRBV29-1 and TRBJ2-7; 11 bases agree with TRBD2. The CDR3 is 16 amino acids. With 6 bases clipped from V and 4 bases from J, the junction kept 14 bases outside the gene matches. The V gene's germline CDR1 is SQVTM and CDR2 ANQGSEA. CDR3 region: CSVQAYTRLAGYEQYF. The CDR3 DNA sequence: TGCAGCGTCCAAGCCTATACCCGACTAGCGGGATACGAGCAGTACTTC.

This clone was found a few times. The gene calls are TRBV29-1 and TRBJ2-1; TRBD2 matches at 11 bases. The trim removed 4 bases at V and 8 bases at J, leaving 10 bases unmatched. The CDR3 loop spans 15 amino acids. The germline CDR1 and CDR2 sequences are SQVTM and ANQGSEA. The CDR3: CSVVRLAGGFDEQFF. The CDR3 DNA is TGCAGCGTTGTCCGGCTAGCGGGAGGTTTCGATGAGCAGTTCTTC.

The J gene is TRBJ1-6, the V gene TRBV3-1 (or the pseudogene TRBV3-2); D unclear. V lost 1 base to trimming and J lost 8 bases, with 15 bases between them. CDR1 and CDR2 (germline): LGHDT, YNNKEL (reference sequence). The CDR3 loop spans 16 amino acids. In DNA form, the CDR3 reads TGTGCCAGCAGCCAAGCTCTAGGAGGCTTGGATTCACCCCTCCACTTT. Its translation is CASSQALGGLDSPLHF.

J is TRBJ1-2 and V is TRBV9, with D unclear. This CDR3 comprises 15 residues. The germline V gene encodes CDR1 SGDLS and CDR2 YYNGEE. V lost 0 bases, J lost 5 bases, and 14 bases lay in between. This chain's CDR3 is CASSVDEGTLYGYTF. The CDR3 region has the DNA TGTGCCAGCAGCGTAGATGAGGGAACCTTATATGGCTACACCTTC.

Written as DNA, the CDR3 is TGTGCCAGCAGCTATGGGGCCATGGAAAACACCATATATTTT. Translated: CASSYGAMENTIYF. The V call is TRBV7-2, the J call TRBJ1-3, with D perhaps matching TRBD1 (5 bases). Germline CDR1 and CDR2: SGHTA and FQGNSA. This CDR3 contains 14 residues. The V gene lost 4 bases and the J gene lost 6 bases, with 13 bases spanning the gap.

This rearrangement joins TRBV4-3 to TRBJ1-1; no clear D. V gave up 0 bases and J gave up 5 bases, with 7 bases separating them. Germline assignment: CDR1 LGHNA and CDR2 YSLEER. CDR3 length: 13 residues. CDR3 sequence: CASSQDRRTEAFF. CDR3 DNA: TGCGCCAGCAGCCAAGATCGGAGGACTGAAGCTTTCTTT.

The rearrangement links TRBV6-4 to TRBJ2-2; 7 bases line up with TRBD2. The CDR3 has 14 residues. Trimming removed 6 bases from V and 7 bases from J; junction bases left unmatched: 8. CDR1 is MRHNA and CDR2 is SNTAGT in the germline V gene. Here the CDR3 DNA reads TGTGCCAGCAGAACCAGCGGGGTTGTCGGGGAGCTGTTTTTT. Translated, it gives CASRTSGVVGELFF.

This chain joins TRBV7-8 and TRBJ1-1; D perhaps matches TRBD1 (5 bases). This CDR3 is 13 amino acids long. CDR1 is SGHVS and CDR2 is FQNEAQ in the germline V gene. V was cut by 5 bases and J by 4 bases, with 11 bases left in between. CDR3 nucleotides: TGTGCCAGCAGCCTGACAGTCTCCACTGAAGCTTTCTTT. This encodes CASSLTVSTEAFF.

CDR3 sequence reads: CASSLFLRVNEQFF. CDR3 nucleotides: TGTGCCAGCAGCTTGTTTCTACGGGTTAATGAGCAGTTCTTC. The rearrangement links TRBV5-5 to TRBJ2-1; D not resolved. Trimming pared 1 base from V and 7 bases from J, leaving 12 bases between. The germline V gene has CDR1 SGHKS and CDR2 YYEKEE (reference sequence). CDR3 size: 14 residues. The full variable domain, its missing parts supplied by reference TRBV5-5 and TRBJ2-1, is DAGVTQSPTHLIKTRGQQVTLRCSPISGHKSVSWYQQVLGQGPQFIFQYYEKEERGRGNFPDRFSARQFPNYSSELNVNALLLGDSALYLCASSLFLRVNEQFFGPGTRLTVL.

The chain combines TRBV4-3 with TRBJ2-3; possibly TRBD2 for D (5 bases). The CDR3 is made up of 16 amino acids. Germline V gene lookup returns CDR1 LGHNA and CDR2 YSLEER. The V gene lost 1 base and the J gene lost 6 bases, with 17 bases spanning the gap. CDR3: CASSQVLAAGGDTQYF. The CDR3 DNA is TGCGCCAGCAGCCAAGTCCTAGCCGCCGGCGGGGATACGCAGTATTTT.

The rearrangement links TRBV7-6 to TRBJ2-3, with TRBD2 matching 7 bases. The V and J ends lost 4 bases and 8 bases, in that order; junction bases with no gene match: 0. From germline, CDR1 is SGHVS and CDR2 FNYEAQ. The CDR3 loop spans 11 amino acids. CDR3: CASSSSGTQYF. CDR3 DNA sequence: TGTGCCAGCAGCTCTAGCGGTACGCAGTATTTT.

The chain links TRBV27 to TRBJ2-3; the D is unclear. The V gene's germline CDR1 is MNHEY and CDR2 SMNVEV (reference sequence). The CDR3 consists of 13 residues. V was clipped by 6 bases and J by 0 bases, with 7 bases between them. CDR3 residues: CASRRLSTDTQYF. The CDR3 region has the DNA TGTGCCAGCAGGCGACTGAGCACAGATACGCAGTATTTT.

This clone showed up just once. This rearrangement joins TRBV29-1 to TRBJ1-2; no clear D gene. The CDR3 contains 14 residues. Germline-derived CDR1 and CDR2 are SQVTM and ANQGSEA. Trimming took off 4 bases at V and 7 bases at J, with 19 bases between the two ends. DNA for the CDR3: TGCAGCGTTGCCACCCCCCAAGTTGTCAGTGGCTACACCTTC. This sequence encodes CSVATPQVVSGYTF.

CDR3 sequence reads: CASSYGTGNEKLFF. CDR3 sequence (DNA): TGTGCCAGCAGCTACGGGACAGGGAATGAAAAACTGTTTTTT. The chain uses TRBV7-6 and TRBJ1-4, with 9 bases aligning to TRBD1. This CDR3 comprises 14 residues. V was clipped by 4 bases and J by 5 bases; unmatched bases: 2. Germline V gene data show CDR1 as SGHVS and CDR2 as FNYEAQ.

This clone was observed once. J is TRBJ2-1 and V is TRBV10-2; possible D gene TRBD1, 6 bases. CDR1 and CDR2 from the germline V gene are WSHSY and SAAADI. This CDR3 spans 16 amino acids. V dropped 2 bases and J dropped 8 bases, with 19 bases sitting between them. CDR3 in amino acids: CASSEPNRGGNDEQFF. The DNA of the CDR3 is TGCGCCAGCAGTGAGCCTAATAGAGGGGGAAACGATGAGCAGTTCTTC.

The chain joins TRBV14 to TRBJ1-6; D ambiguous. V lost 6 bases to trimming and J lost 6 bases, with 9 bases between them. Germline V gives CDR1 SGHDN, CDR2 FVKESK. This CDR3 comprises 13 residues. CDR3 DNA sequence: TGTGCCAGCAGTTCACACCTTAATTCACCCCTCCACTTT. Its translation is CASSSHLNSPLHF.

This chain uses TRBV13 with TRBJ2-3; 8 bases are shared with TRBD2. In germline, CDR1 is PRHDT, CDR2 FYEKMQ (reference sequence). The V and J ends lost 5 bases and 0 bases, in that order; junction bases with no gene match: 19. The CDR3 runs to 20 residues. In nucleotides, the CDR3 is TGTGCCAGCAGCCCCGTACGGTTTAGTCTGAGCGGGGGTAGCACAGATACGCAGTATTTT. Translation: CASSPVRFSLSGGSTDTQYF.

The CDR3 sequence is CASSLGYNYEQYF. CDR3 in DNA: TGTGCCAGCAGTTTAGGATACAACTACGAGCAGTACTTC. The chain links TRBV12-3 or TRBV12-4 to TRBJ2-7, with no clear D. This CDR3 has 13 amino acids. The ends were cut back, 1 base at V and 3 bases at J, with 7 bases in the middle.